This T cell receptor (beta chain) came from a study of Graves' ophthalmopathy and Graves' hyperthyroidism. The sample holds many counts of this clonotype. For repertoire sequencing, the TCR beta CDR3 regions were amplified from RNA transcripts. An initial RT-PCR round employing HTBI primers preceded a second-round multiplex PCR. TCRdb itself ran the multiplex PCR reads through MiXCR, one entry per CDR3 protein. The table records about 400,000 distinct CDR3 sequences, about 16% of them present only once. Per germline, CDR1 SGHRS and CDR2 YFSETQ. The V and J ends lost 4 bases and 6 bases, in that order; junction bases with no gene match: 9. This CDR3 is 14 amino acids long.

The origin of this receptor is a woman aged 18-30 years with Graves' ophthalmopathy. What was sequenced was peripheral blood. The chain carries TRBV5-1 and TRBJ2-7; 8 nucleotides agree with TRBD2. The CDR3 reads CASSPGTRELEQYF. The CDR3 nucleotides are TGCGCCAGCAGCCCGGGGACTAGGGAGCTCGAGCAGTACTTC. The full variable domain, its missing parts supplied by reference TRBV5-1 and TRBJ2-7, is KAGVTQTPRYLIKTRGQQVTLSCSPISGHRSVSWYQQTPGQGLQFLFEYFSETQRNKGNFPGRFSGRQFSNSRSEMNVSTLELGDSALYLCASSPGTRELEQYFGPGTRLTVT.